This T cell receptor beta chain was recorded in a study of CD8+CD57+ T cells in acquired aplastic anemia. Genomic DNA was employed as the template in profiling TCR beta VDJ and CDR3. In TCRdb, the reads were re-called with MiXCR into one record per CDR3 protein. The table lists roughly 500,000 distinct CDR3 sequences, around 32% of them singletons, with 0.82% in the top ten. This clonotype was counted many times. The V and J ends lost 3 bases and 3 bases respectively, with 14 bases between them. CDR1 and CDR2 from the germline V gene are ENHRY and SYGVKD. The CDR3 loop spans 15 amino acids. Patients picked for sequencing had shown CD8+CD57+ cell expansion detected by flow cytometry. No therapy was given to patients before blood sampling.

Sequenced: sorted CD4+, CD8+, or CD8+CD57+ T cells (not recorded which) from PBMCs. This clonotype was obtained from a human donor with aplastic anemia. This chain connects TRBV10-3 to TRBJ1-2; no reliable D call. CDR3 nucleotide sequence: TGTGCCATCAGTGATGTAGGGTTTGGTGACTATGGCTACACCTTC. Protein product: CAISDVGFGDYGYTF.